This T cell receptor beta chain appears in the sequencing data of a study of T cell clonotyping in hematopoietic cell transplantation. TCRdb's table, derived via immunoSEQ multiplex PCR, lists solely in-frame clones and lacks some. In the table there are several thousand clones, about 86% of which are singletons. This clone came up a few times. This clonotype was sampled from a male patient aged 50 to 60 who had an allogeneic stem cell transplant from a related donor, so the T cells may come from the graft donor. Some clones in this sample may be carry-over from other donors' samples. The source material was PBMCs, sampled 100 days after allogeneic stem cell transplant.

The CDR3 sequence is CSVANPTDTQYF. The CDR3 DNA is TGCAGCGTGGCAAACCCCACAGATACGCAGTATTTT. V and J are TRBV29-1 and TRBJ2-3; D remains ambiguous. Germline V gene sequence: CDR1 SQVTM, CDR2 ANQGSEA. Trimming left V 6 bases short and J 2 bases short, with 9 bases between. The CDR3 is 12 residues long.